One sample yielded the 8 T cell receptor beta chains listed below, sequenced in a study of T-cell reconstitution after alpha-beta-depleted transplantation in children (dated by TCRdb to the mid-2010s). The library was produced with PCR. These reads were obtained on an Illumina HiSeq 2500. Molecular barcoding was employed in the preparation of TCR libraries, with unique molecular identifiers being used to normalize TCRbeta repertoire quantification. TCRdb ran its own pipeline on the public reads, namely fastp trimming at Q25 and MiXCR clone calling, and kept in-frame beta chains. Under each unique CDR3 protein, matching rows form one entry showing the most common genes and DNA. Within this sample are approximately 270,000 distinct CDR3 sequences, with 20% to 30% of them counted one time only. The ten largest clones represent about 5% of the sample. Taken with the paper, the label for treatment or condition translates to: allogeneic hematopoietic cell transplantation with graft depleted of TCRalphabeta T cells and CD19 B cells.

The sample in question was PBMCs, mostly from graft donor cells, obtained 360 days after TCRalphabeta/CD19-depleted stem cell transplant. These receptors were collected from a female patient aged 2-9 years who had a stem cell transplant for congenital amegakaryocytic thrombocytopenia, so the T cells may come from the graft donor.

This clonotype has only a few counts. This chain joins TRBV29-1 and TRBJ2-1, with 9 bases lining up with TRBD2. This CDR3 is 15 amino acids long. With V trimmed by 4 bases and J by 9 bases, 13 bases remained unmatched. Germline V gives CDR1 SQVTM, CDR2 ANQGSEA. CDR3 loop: CSVVTLAGAEGEQFF. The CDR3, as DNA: TGCAGCGTTGTGACTTTAGCGGGAGCCGAAGGTGAGCAGTTCTTC.

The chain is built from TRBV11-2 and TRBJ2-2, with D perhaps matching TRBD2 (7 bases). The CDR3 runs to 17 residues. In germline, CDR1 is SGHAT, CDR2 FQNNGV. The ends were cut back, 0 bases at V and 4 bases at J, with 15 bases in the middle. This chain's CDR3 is CASSLDRGAKSTGELFF. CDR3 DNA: TGTGCCAGCAGCTTAGATCGGGGGGCCAAGAGCACCGGGGAGCTGTTTTTT.

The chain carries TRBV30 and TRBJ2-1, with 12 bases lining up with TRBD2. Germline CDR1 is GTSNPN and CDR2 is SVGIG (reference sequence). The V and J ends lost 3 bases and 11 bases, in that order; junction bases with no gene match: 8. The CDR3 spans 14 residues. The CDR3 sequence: CAWRRLAGVGKQFF. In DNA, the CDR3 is TGTGCCTGGAGGCGACTAGCGGGAGTCGGTAAGCAGTTCTTC.

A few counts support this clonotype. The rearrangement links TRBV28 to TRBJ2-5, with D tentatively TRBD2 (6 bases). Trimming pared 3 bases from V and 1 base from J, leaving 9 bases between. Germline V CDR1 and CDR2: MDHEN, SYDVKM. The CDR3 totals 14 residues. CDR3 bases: TGTGCCAGCAGTTTCATAGCGGCCCAAGAGACCCAGTACTTC. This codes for CASSFIAAQETQYF.

The CDR3: CASSPWNNEQFF. In DNA form, the CDR3 reads TGTGCCAGCAGCCCTTGGAACAATGAGCAGTTCTTC. The V gene is TRBV2, the J gene TRBJ2-1; unclear D gene. CDR1 is SNHLY, CDR2 FYNNEI, per germline. The CDR3 consists of 12 residues. Trimming shortened V by 6 bases and J by 5 bases, and 8 bases separated the two germline ends.

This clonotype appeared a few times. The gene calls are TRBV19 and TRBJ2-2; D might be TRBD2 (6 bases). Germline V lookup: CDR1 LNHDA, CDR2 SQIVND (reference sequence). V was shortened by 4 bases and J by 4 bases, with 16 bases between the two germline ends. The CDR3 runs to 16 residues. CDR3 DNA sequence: TGTGCCAGTAGTACAAACCGGGACTCCAGCACCGGGGAGCTGTTTTTT. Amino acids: CASSTNRDSSTGELFF.

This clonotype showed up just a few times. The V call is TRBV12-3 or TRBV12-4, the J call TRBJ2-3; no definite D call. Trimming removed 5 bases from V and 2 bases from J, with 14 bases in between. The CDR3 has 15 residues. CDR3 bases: TGTGCCAGCAGTCGCCTGATTATGTTCACAGATACGCAGTATTTT. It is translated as CASSRLIMFTDTQYF.

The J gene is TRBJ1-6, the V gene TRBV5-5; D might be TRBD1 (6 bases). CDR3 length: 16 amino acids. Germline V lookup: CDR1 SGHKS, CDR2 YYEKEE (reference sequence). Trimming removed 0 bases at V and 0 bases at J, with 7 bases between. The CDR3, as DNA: TGTGCCAGCAGCTTGGCAGGGGACTCCTATAATTCACCCCTCCACTTT. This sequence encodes CASSLAGDSYNSPLHF. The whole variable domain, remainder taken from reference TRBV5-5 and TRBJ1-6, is DAGVTQSPTHLIKTRGQQVTLRCSPISGHKSVSWYQQVLGQGPQFIFQYYEKEERGRGNFPDRFSARQFPNYSSELNVNALLLGDSALYLCASSLAGDSYNSPLHFGNGTRLTVT.